This T cell receptor beta chain was identified in a study of T cell clonality in common variable immunodeficiency. Study observations and caveats: CVID subjects had higher TCRbeta clonality than healthy controls, most marked in about a third. Common variable immunodeficiency TCR beta sequences reportedly had fewer deletions and N-nucleotide insertions. Fewer TCRbeta clones were shared among CVID subjects than controls. What drives increased CVID clonality needs T cell subpopulation sequencing.

This CDR3 has 16 residues. Trimming took 4 bases from V and 5 from J; bases not matched to a gene: 9. In germline, CDR1 is SGHVS, CDR2 FNYEAQ. The protocol was immunoSEQ multiplex PCR, while the TCRdb copy is restricted to in-frame clones and leaves out a portion. The sample was found to contain some 42,000 clones, and every one recurs. This clone was seen many times. Its antigen is undetermined. Sequencing ends 3 residues short of the CDR3 end; the germline J gene provides the rest. This TCR came from a person aged 18-70 years in good health. What was sequenced was peripheral blood mononuclear cells. This chain uses TRBV7-6 with TRBJ2-5; the match to TRBD2 covers 11 bases. The DNA read from the CDR3 is TGTGCCAGCAGCTCCAGAGTGACTAGCGGGACGGAGACC. This gives the protein CASSSRVTSGTET. The entire CDR3 sequence reads CASSSRVTSGTETQYF.